These T cell receptor beta chains were read from a single sample in a study of long-term antiretroviral therapy in people with HIV. The repertoire was sequenced with immunoSEQ multiplex PCR; TCRdb's copy has only in-frame clones and lacks some. In the table there are under 20,000 clones, about 80% of which are singletons. Sequencing used unsorted PBMCs, obtained 0.2 years after starting antiretroviral therapy. Source of these receptors: a woman aged 40 to 50 with HIV. Each CDR3 is given with its conserved first and last residue. The order of the fields is D gene, clone size, J gene, V gene, CDR3 protein, CDR3 DNA. The D gene is left open where the match is weak. Rows give clone size only sometimes, using once, few, many, or a class for an expanded clone.

TRBD1	-	TRBJ2-7	TRBV5-8	CASRRDRSYEQYF	TGTGCCAGCAGACGGGACAGATCCTACGAGCAGTACTTC
-	-	TRBJ1-1	TRBV5-1	CASSWVMNTEAFF	TGCGCCAGCAGCTGGGTGATGAACACTGAAGCTTTCTTT
TRBD1	-	TRBJ1-1	TRBV29-1	CSVDPTTGENAEAFF	TGCAGCGTTGATCCCACGACAGGGGAGAACGCTGAAGCTTTCTTT
-	-	TRBJ2-7	TRBV21-1	CATRDSLEQYF	TGTGCCACCCGGGACAGCCTCGAGCAGTACTTC
TRBD1	-	TRBJ2-2	TRBV7-9	CASSQDRVRATGELFF	TGTGCCAGCAGCCAAGACAGGGTTCGGGCCACCGGGGAGCTGTTTTTT
-	-	TRBJ1-5	TRBV5-6	CASSLGGTVNQPQHF	TGTGCCAGCAGCTTGGGTGGGACGGTCAATCAGCCCCAGCATTTT
-	-	TRBJ1-1	TRBV30	CAGGRPQGTTEAFF	TGTGCCGGAGGGCGGCCCCAAGGGACAACTGAAGCTTTCTTT
-	-	TRBJ2-6	TRBV15	CATSTRLISGANVLTF	TGTGCCACCAGCACCAGACTGATCTCTGGGGCCAACGTCCTGACTTTC
TRBD1	few	TRBJ2-3	TRBV5-1	CASSLRQGGTDTQYF	TGCGCCAGCAGCCTAAGACAGGGAGGCACAGATACGCAGTATTTT
-	once	TRBJ2-3	TRBV7-9	CASSPEKIRSTDTQYF	TGTGCCAGCAGCCCGGAGAAGATTCGTAGCACAGATACGCAGTATTTT
TRBD1	-	TRBJ1-1	TRBV7-2	CASSPDRGPEAFF	TGTGCCAGCAGCCCGGACAGGGGGCCTGAAGCTTTCTTT
TRBD2	-	TRBJ2-1	TRBV30	CAWSALVAGDRRQQFF	TGTGCCTGGAGTGCTTTGGTAGCGGGAGACCGACGTCAGCAGTTCTTC
-	-	TRBJ2-1	TRBV18	CASSPPWGSSYNEQFF	TGTGCCAGCTCACCACCGTGGGGTAGCTCCTACAATGAGCAGTTCTTC
-	-	TRBJ2-1	TRBV2	CASSAHLTSVIEQFF	TGTGCCAGCAGCGCCCACCTAACTAGTGTAATTGAGCAGTTCTTC
-	-	TRBJ2-1	TRBV6-5	CASSPGPYNEQFF	TGTGCCAGCAGTCCTGGCCCTTACAATGAGCAGTTCTTC
-	-	TRBJ1-2	TRBV19	CASSMDLYALYGYTF	TGTGCCAGTAGTATGGATCTCTATGCCTTATATGGCTACACCTTC
-	-	TRBJ2-3	TRBV6-5	CASSYRGDTQYF	TGTGCCAGCAGTTACAGAGGAGATACGCAGTATTTT
-	once	TRBJ1-1	TRBV20-1	CSARRQTEAFF	TGCAGTGCTCGTAGGCAAACTGAAGCTTTCTTT
TRBD2	once	TRBJ2-5	TRBV13	CASSFLTSGVETQYF	TGTGCCAGCAGCTTCCTGACTAGCGGGGTGGAGACCCAGTACTTC
TRBD1	few	TRBJ2-3	TRBV2	CASRAGGFPDTQYF	TGTGCCAGCAGGGCAGGGGGCTTTCCAGATACGCAGTATTTT
-	once	TRBJ1-5	TRBV4-3	CASSQGWGSGQPQHF	TGCGCCAGCAGCCAAGGTTGGGGTTCGGGTCAGCCCCAGCATTTT
-	-	TRBJ1-5	TRBV19	CASSFNRASNQPQHF	TGTGCCAGTAGTTTTAACAGGGCTAGCAATCAGCCCCAGCATTTT
TRBD2	-	TRBJ2-1	TRBV27	CASSAPPTGLLFNEQFF	TGTGCCAGCAGTGCGCCCCCCACGGGACTACTGTTCAATGAGCAGTTCTTC
-	-	TRBJ2-5	TRBV9	CASSVASQETQYF	TGTGCCAGCAGCGTAGCCAGTCAAGAGACCCAGTACTTC
-	-	TRBJ2-5	TRBV18	CASSPVGIQETQYF	TGTGCCAGCTCACCAGTCGGGATTCAAGAGACCCAGTACTTC
TRBD1	-	TRBJ2-3	TRBV2	CASSETGGTDTQYF	TGTGCCAGCAGCGAGACAGGGGGCACAGATACGCAGTATTTT
-	-	TRBJ2-7	TRBV19	CASSLMGSLYEQYF	TGTGCCAGTAGTCTTATGGGAAGTCTCTACGAGCAGTACTTC
-	-	TRBJ1-1	TRBV27	CASSLSRMNTEAFF	TGTGCCAGCAGTTTATCTCGGATGAACACTGAAGCTTTCTTT
-	-	TRBJ1-6	TRBV4-2	CASSQAGANSPLHF	TGTGCCAGCAGCCAAGCAGGGGCCAATTCACCCCTCCACTTT
-	-	TRBJ1-5	TRBV12-5	CASGPDGGSQPQHF	TGTGCTAGTGGTCCTGATGGGGGGTCCCAGCCCCAGCATTTT
-	-	TRBJ2-7	TRBV15	CATRGLTSYEQYF	TGTGCCACCCGGGGATTGACCTCCTACGAGCAGTACTTC
TRBD1	-	TRBJ1-5	TRBV30	CAWSVQGAQPQHF	TGTGCCTGGAGTGTACAGGGGGCTCAGCCCCAGCATTTT
-	-	TRBJ2-3	TRBV25-1	CASRMTGTDTQYF	TGTGCCAGCAGGATGACAGGCACAGATACGCAGTATTTT
-	few	TRBJ1-2	TRBV25-1	CASSNPRGDYGYTF	TGTGCCAGCAGCAACCCGAGGGGGGACTATGGCTACACCTTC
TRBD1	-	TRBJ2-5	TRBV27	CASSPRDRGTQYF	TGTGCCAGCAGTCCCCGGGACAGAGGTACCCAGTACTTC
-	-	TRBJ1-1	TRBV7-9	CASSEDPGTTEAFF	TGTGCCAGCAGCGAGGACCCAGGGACCACTGAAGCTTTCTTT
-	-	TRBJ2-1	TRBV29-1	CSVVGASKGNEQFF	TGCAGCGTTGTCGGGGCCTCGAAGGGAAATGAGCAGTTCTTC
TRBD1	-	TRBJ2-1	TRBV5-4	CASSASGGAGKGIEQFF	TGTGCCAGCAGCGCTTCAGGGGGCGCAGGAAAAGGGATCGAGCAGTTCTTC
-	-	TRBJ1-2	TRBV30	CAWSPEGELGYTF	TGTGCCTGGAGTCCAGAGGGTGAACTGGGCTACACCTTC
-	-	TRBJ1-6	TRBV11-2	CASSQTGKRHNSPLHF	TGTGCCAGCAGCCAGACGGGGAAGCGGCATAATTCACCCCTCCACTTT
-	-	TRBJ1-3	TRBV6-6	CASSRATETGNTIYF	TGTGCCAGCAGCCGGGCAACAGAGACTGGAAACACCATATATTTT
-	-	TRBJ2-1	TRBV6-5	CASRPWSSRSNEQFF	TGTGCCAGCAGGCCCTGGTCAAGCCGATCCAATGAGCAGTTCTTC
TRBD2	-	TRBJ2-2	TRBV4-2	CASSQDLAGVPGELFF	TGTGCCAGCAGCCAAGATCTAGCGGGAGTGCCCGGGGAGCTGTTTTTT
TRBD2	-	TRBJ2-1	TRBV7-8	CASSLDRGGDPEQFF	TGTGCCAGCAGCTTAGATCGGGGGGGCGACCCGGAGCAGTTCTTC
TRBD2	-	TRBJ2-3	TRBV29-1	CSVVPGTSATDTQYF	TGCAGCGTTGTACCCGGGACTAGCGCCACAGATACGCAGTATTTT